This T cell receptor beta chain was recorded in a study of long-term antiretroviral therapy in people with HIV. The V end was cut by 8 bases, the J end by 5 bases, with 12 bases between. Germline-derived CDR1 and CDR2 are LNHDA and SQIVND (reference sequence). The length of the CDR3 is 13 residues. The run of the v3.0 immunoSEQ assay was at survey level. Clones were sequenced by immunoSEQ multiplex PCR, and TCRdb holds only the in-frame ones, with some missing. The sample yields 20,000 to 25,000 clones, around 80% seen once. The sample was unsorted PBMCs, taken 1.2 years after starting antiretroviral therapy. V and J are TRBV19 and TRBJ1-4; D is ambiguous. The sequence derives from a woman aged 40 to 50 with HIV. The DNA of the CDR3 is TGTGCCAGTGCAAGGAGCAAGAATGAAAAACTGTTTTTT. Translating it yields CASARSKNEKLFF.